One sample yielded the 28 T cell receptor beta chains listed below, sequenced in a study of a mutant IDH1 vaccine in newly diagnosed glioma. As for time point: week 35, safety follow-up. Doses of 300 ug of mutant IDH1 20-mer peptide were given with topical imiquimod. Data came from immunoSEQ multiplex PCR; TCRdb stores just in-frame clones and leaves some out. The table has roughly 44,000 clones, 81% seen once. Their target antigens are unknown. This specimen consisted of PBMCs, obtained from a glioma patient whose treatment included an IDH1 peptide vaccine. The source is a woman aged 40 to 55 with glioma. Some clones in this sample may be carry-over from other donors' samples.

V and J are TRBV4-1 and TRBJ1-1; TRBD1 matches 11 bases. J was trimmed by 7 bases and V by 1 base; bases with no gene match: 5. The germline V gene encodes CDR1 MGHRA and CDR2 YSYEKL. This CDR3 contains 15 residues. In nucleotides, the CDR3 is TGCGCCAGCAGCCAAGGGGACAGGGGGTTTATTGAAGCTTTCTTT. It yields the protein CASSQGDRGFIEAFF.

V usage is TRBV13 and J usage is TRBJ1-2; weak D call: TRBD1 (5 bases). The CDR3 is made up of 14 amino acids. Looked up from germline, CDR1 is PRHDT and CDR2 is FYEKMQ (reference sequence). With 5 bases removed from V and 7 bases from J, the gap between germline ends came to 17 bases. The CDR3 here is CASSRRAGKGGYTF. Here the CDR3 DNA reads TGTGCCAGCAGCCGCAGGGCAGGCAAAGGTGGCTACACCTTC.

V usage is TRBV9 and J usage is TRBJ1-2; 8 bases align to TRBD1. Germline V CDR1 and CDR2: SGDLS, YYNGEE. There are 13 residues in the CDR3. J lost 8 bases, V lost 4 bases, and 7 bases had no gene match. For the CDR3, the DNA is TGTGCCAGCAGCCCGGGACAGGCCCGAGGCTACACCTTC. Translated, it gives CASSPGQARGYTF.

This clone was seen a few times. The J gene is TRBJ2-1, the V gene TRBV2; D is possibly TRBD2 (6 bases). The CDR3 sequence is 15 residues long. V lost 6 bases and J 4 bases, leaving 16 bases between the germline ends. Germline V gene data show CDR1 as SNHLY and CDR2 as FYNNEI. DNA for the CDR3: TGTGCCAGCAGCGAGAGGAGGGCGGAATACAATGAGCAGTTCTTC. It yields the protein CASSERRAEYNEQFF.

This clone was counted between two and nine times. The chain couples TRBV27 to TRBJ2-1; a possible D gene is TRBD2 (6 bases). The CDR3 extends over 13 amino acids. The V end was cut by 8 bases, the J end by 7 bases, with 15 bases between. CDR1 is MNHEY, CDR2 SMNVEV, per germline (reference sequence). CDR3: CASARGNTNEQFF. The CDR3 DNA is TGTGCCAGCGCGCGCGGGAACACGAATGAGCAGTTCTTC.

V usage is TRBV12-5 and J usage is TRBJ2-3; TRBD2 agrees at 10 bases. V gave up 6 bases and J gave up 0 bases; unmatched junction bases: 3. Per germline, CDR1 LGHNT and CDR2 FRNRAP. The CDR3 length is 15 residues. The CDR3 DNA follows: TGTGCTAGTGGGGAAGCGGGGGGGAGCACAGATACGCAGTATTTT. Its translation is CASGEAGGSTDTQYF.

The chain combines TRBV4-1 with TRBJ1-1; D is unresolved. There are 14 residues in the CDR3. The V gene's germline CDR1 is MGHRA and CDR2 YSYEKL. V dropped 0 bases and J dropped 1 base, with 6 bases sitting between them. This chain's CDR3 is CASSQDIGNTEAFF. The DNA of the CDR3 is TGCGCCAGCAGCCAAGATATCGGGAACACTGAAGCTTTCTTT.

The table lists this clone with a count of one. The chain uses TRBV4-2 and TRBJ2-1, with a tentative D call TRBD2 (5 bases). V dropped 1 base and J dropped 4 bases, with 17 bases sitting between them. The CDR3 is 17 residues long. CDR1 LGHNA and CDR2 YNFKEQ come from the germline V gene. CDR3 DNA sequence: TGTGCCAGCAGCCAAGGGGCCCGGATAGAGCGGTACAATGAGCAGTTCTTC. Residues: CASSQGARIERYNEQFF.

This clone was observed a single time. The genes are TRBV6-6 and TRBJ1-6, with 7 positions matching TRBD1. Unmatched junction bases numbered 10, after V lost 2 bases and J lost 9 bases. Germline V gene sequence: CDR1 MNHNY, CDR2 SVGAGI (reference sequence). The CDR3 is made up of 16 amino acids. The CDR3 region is CASSYPTGAGGSPLHF. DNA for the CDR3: TGTGCCAGCAGTTACCCTACAGGGGCGGGAGGTTCACCCCTCCACTTT.

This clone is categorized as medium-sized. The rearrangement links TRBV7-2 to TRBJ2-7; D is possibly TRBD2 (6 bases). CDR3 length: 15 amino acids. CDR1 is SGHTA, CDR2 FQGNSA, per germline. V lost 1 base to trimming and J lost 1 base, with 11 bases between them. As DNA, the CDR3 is TGTGCCAGCAGCTTAGTGGGACTGCCATCCTACGAGCAGTACTTC. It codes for CASSLVGLPSYEQYF.

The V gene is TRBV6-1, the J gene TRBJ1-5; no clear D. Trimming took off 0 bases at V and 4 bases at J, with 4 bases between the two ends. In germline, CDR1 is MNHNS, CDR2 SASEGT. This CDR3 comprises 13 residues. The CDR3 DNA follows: TGTGCCAGCAGTGAAGCCCCGAATCAGCCCCAGCATTTT. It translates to CASSEAPNQPQHF.

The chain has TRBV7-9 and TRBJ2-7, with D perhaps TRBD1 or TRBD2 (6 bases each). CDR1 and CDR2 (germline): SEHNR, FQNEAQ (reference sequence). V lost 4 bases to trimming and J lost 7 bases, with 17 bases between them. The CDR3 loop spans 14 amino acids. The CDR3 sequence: CASSSWEQGGEQYF. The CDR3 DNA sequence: TGTGCCAGCAGCTCTTGGGAGCAAGGGGGGGAGCAGTACTTC.

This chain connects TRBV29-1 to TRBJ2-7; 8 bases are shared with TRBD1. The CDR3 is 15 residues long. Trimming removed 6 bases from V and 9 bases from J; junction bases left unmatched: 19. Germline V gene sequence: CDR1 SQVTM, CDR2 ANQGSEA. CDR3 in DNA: TGCAGCGTGGGAGGACAGGGAACCTTCCCAGCGTGGCAGTACTTC. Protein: CSVGGQGTFPAWQYF.

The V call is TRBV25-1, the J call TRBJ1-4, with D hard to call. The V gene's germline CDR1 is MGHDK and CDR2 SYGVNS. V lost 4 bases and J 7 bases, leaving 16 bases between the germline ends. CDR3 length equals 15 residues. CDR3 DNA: TGTGCCAGCAGTGGTACAAGGGATTTAAGTGAAAAACTGTTTTTT. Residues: CASSGTRDLSEKLFF.

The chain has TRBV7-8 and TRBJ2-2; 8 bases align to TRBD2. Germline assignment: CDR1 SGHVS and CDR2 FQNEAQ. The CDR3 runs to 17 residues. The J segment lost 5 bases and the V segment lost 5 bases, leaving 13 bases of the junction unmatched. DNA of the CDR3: TGTGCCAGCAGCCCTCACGGGGCTAGCGGGCGGACCGGGGAGCTGTTTTTT. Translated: CASSPHGASGRTGELFF.

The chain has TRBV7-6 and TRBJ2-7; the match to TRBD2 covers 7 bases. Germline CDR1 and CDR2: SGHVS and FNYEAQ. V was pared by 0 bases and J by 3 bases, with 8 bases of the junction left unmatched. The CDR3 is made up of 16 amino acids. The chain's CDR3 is CASSLAAGVWSYEQYF. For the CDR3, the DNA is TGTGCCAGCAGCTTAGCCGCGGGGGTTTGGAGCTACGAGCAGTACTTC.

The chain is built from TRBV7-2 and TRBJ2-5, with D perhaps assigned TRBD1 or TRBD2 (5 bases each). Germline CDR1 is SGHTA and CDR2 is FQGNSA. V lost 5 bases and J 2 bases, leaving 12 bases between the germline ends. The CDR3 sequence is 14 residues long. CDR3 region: CASSPPGPQETQYF. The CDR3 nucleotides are TGTGCCAGCAGCCCCCCGGGACCACAAGAGACCCAGTACTTC.

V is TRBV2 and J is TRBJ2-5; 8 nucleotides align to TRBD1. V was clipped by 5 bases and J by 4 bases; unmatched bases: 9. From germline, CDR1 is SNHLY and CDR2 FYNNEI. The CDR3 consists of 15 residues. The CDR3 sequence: CASSSAGGDRETQYF. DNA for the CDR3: TGTGCCAGCAGTTCGGCAGGGGGCGATCGAGAGACCCAGTACTTC. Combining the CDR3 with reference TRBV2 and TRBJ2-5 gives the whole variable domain EPEVTQTPSHQVTQMGQEVILRCVPISNHLYFYWYRQILGQKVEFLVSFYNNEISEKSEIFDDQFSVERPDGSNFTLKIRSTKLEDSAMYFCASSSAGGDRETQYFGPGTRLLVL.

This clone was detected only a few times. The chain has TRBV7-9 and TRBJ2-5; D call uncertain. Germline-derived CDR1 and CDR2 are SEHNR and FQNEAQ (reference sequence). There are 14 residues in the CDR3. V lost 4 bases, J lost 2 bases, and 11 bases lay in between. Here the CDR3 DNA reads TGTGCCAGCAGCTCCACGTGGGGTCAAGAGACCCAGTACTTC. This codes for CASSSTWGQETQYF.

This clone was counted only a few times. CDR3 protein: CASSPMTGEVNYGYTF. The CDR3 region has the DNA TGTGCCAGTAGTCCTATGACAGGGGAAGTTAACTATGGCTACACCTTC. The chain joins TRBV19 to TRBJ1-2; 8 bases are a match to TRBD1. The CDR3 has 16 residues. Trimming at V came to 5 bases and at J to 1 base, leaving 9 bases not matched to a gene. Looked up from germline, CDR1 is LNHDA and CDR2 is SQIVND (reference sequence).

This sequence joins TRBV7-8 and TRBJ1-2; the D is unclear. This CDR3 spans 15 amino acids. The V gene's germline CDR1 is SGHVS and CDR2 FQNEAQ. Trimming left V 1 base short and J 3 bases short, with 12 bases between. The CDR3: CASSLVKNTYYGYTF. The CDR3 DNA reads TGTGCCAGCAGCTTAGTTAAGAACACCTACTATGGCTACACCTTC.

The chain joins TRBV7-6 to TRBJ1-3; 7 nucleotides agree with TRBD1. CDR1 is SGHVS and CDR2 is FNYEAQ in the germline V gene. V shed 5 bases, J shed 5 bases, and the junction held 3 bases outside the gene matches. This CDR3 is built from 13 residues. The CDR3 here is CASSAGQRNTIYF. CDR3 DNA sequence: TGTGCCAGCAGCGCGGGACAGCGAAACACCATATATTTT. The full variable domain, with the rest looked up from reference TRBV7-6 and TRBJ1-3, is GAGVSQSPRYKVTKRGQDVALRCDPISGHVSLYWYRQALGQGPEFLTYFNYEAQQDKSGLPNDRFSAERPEGSISTLTIQRTEQRDSAMYRCASSAGQRNTIYFGEGSWLTVV.

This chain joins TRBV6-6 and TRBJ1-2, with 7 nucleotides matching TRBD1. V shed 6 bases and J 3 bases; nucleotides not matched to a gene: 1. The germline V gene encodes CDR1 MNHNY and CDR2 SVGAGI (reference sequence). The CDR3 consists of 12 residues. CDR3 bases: TGTGCCAGCAGCGACAGGGACTATGGCTACACCTTC. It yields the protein CASSDRDYGYTF.

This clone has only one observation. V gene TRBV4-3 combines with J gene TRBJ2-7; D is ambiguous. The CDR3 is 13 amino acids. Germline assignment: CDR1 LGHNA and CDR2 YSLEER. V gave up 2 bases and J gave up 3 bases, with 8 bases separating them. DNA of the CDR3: TGCGCCAGCAGCCAATTAAATAACTACGAGCAGTACTTC. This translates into CASSQLNNYEQYF.

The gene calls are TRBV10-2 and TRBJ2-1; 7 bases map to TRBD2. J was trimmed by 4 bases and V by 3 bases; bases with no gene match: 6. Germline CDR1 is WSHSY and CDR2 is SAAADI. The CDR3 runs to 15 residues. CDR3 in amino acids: CASSEDGGSYNEQFF. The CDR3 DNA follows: TGCGCCAGCAGTGAAGACGGGGGGTCATACAATGAGCAGTTCTTC.

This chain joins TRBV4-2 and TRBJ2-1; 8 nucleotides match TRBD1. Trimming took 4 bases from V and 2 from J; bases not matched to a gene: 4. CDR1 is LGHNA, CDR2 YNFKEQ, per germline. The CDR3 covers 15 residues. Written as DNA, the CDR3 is TGTGCCAGCAGCCTCGACAGGGGTACCTACAATGAGCAGTTCTTC. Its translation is CASSLDRGTYNEQFF.

The CDR3 is CATKGGNTEAFF. The CDR3 bases are TGTGCCACCAAGGGGGGAAACACTGAAGCTTTCTTT. The rearrangement uses TRBV27 and TRBJ1-1, with a possible D match to TRBD1 (6 bases). Germline CDR1 reads MNHEY; CDR2 reads SMNVEV (reference sequence). V was shortened by 10 bases and J by 2 bases, with 11 bases between the two germline ends. CDR3 length: 12 amino acids.

CDR3 sequence (DNA): TGTGCCAGCAGCTTAACCGGGACGCCAGATACGCAGTATTTT. It translates to CASSLTGTPDTQYF. The rearrangement links TRBV7-8 to TRBJ2-3; D assignment may be TRBD1 or TRBD2 (5 bases each). The V gene's germline CDR1 is SGHVS and CDR2 FQNEAQ. V was cut by 2 bases and J by 4 bases, with 10 bases left in between. This CDR3 spans 14 amino acids.